The sequence of this T cell receptor (beta chain) was determined in a study of Ad26.COV2.S vaccination and SARS-CoV-2 variants. Study-level findings and limits: Vaccine recipients had higher spike-specific TCR breadth than placebo recipients. The TCR breadth and depth analyses may have understated or missed part of the total T cell responses. Substantial breadth was reportedly displayed by spike-specific CD8+ and CD4+ T cell responses after vaccination.

For this clone: Its specificity is not known.

Treatment indicated: some 19 received Ad26.COV2.S at low or high dose, single or two shots; 5 received placebo; per-sample allocation not given. At day 63 after the first vaccine or placebo injection, samples were drawn. Spike of the Wuhan-strain SARS-CoV-2 was expressed by an Ad26 vector, which formed the vaccine. The CDR3 is 15 amino acids. Trimming removed 2 bases from V and 2 bases from J; junction bases left unmatched: 6. The germline CDR1 and CDR2 sequences are SGHNT and YYREEE (reference sequence). TCRdb keeps only in-frame clones here, not all; method: immunoSEQ multiplex PCR. The sample contains roughly 400,000 clones, less than 95% of which appear only once.

The sequences come from peripheral blood, collected in a trial of Ad26.COV2.S vaccine versus placebo. The chain has TRBV5-4 and TRBJ1-2, with 7 bases identical to TRBD1. This clonotype was obtained from a person aged 18 to 59 who received the Ad26.COV2.S COVID-19 vaccine or a placebo. CDR3 loop: CASSFALTGNYGYTF. In DNA form, the CDR3 reads TGTGCCAGCAGCTTTGCGCTGACAGGGAACTATGGCTACACCTTC.